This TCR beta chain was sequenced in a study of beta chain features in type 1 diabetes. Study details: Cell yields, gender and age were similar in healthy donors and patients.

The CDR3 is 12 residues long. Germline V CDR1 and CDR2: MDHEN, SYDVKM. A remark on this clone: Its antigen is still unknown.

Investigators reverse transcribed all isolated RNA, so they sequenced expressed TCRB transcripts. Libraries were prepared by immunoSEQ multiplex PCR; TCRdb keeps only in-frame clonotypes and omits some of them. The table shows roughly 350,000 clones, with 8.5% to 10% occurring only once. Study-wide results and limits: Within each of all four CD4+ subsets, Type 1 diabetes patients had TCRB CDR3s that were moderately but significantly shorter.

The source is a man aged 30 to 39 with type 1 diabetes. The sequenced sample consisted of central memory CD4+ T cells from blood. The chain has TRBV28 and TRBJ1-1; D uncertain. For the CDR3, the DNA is TGTCGGGCCGAGGGCGGGTACGCTGAAGCTTTCTTT. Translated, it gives CRAEGGYAEAFF.